This entry lists 26 T cell receptor beta chains sequenced from one sample in a study of shared clonotypes between healthy human individuals. TCRdb keeps only in-frame clones here, not all; method: immunoSEQ multiplex PCR. The table has about 610,000 clones, about 97% seen once. The sequenced material came from naive CD4+ T cells sorted from blood. Subset denoted: CD45RA+ positively selected. These receptors were taken from a woman in her twenties or thirties in good health.

The CDR3 loop is CASSSGTDSNQPQHF. Written as DNA, the CDR3 is TGTGCCAGCAGTTCGGGGACAGATAGCAATCAGCCCCAGCATTTT. V is TRBV27 and J is TRBJ1-5, with 7 bases lining up with TRBD1. The CDR3 contains 15 residues. The trim removed 4 bases at V and 0 bases at J, leaving 3 bases unmatched. Germline loops: CDR1 MNHEY, CDR2 SMNVEV (reference sequence).

J is TRBJ1-1 and V is TRBV28, with TRBD1 matching over 7 bases. V lost 8 bases to trimming and J lost 3 bases; unmatched junction nucleotides: 9. The CDR3 runs 14 residues. From germline, CDR1 is MDHEN and CDR2 SYDVKM. The CDR3 sequence is CASGNRGLDTEAFF. CDR3 in DNA: TGTGCCAGCGGCAACAGGGGTCTGGACACTGAAGCTTTCTTT.

The genes are TRBV28 and TRBJ2-1; weak D call: TRBD2 (6 bases). Trimming pared 6 bases from V and 4 bases from J, leaving 13 bases between. Germline V CDR1 and CDR2: MDHEN, SYDVKM. This CDR3 spans 14 amino acids. The CDR3 region has the DNA TGTGCCAGCAGATCGGGGGAAAAATACAATGAGCAGTTCTTC. The encoded protein is CASRSGEKYNEQFF.

The V call is TRBV10-1, the J call TRBJ2-7; maybe TRBD2 (6 bases). The CDR3 contains 14 residues. The V gene's germline CDR1 is WNHNN and CDR2 SYGVQD (reference sequence). Trimming removed 6 bases at V and 2 bases at J, with 14 bases between. CDR3 bases: TGCGCCAGCAGCGATAGCGGAACAACCTACGAGCAGTACTTC. This translates into CASSDSGTTYEQYF.

Here the CDR3 reads CASSLEWVRGLSSYEQYF. The CDR3 DNA reads as TGTGCCAGCAGTTTAGAATGGGTCAGGGGTCTGTCCTCCTACGAGCAGTACTTC. V usage is TRBV28 and J usage is TRBJ2-5; perhaps TRBD1 as D (6 bases). Near its end, the DNA agrees better with TRBJ2-7, so the J call may be wrong. The V gene's germline CDR1 is MDHEN and CDR2 SYDVKM. CDR3 length: 18 residues.

The chain is built from TRBV4-2 and TRBJ1-2; D remains ambiguous. Trimming removed 1 base from V and 4 bases from J, with 10 bases in between. Germline CDR1 and CDR2: LGHNA and YNFKEQ. This CDR3 contains 14 residues. CDR3 sequence reads: CASSQGGSSYGYTF. The CDR3 region has the DNA TGTGCCAGCAGCCAAGGAGGGAGCAGCTATGGCTACACCTTC.

The genes are TRBV11-2 and TRBJ2-5; D is perhaps TRBD2 (6 bases). CDR1 is SGHAT, CDR2 FQNNGV, per germline. Trimming cost V 0 bases and J 5 bases, with 13 bases left between them. CDR3 length equals 15 residues. CDR3: CASSLDWTTAETQYF. CDR3 bases: TGTGCCAGCAGCTTAGACTGGACTACGGCGGAGACCCAGTACTTC.

V is TRBV19 and J is TRBJ2-5; tentative D call: TRBD2 (6 bases). This CDR3 region has 15 residues. Trimming took off 4 bases at V and 2 bases at J, with 14 bases between the two ends. Germline CDR1 LNHDA, CDR2 SQIVND (reference sequence). DNA of the CDR3: TGTGCCAGTAGTAACCAAGCGGGTCTACAAGAGACCCAGTACTTC. This translates into CASSNQAGLQETQYF.

This chain uses TRBV28 with TRBJ1-5; D may be TRBD1 (5 bases). The CDR3 has 15 amino acids. Looked up from germline, CDR1 is MDHEN and CDR2 is SYDVKM. The V and J ends lost 7 bases and 3 bases respectively, with 16 bases between them. The CDR3 loop reads CASTRGRAYNQPQHF. The CDR3 DNA follows: TGTGCCAGCACACGAGGCAGGGCCTACAATCAGCCCCAGCATTTT.

The rearrangement joins TRBV11-3 to TRBJ2-5; the match to TRBD2 covers 8 bases. Germline V gene sequence: CDR1 SGHNT, CDR2 YENEEA. CDR3 size: 12 residues. The trim removed 8 bases at V and 7 bases at J, leaving 6 bases unmatched. CDR3 bases: TGTGCCAGCTCCATCGGGGGGGGGACCCAGTACTTC. Translating gives CASSIGGGTQYF.

The chain links TRBV28 to TRBJ2-7, with a possible D match to TRBD1 (5 bases). CDR1 and CDR2 from the germline V gene are MDHEN and SYDVKM. This CDR3 region has 12 residues. V lost 6 bases to trimming and J lost 4 bases, with 10 bases between them. In DNA, the CDR3 is TGTGCCAGCAGAGACAGTTTATACGAGCAGTACTTC. It codes for CASRDSLYEQYF.

The chain has TRBV19 and TRBJ1-2; 10 nucleotides line up with TRBD1. Germline V gene lookup returns CDR1 LNHDA and CDR2 SQIVND (reference sequence). CDR3 length equals 13 residues. The V gene end was trimmed by 5 bases and the J gene end by 8 bases; junction bases not matched to a gene: 5. The CDR3 loop reads CASSLGQGRGYTF. DNA of the CDR3: TGTGCCAGTAGTCTGGGACAGGGGAGAGGCTACACCTTC.

The V and J genes are TRBV2 and TRBJ1-1; 7 bases line up with TRBD1. Germline CDR1 reads SNHLY; CDR2 reads FYNNEI. After removal of 4 bases from V and 7 bases from J, the junction contained 6 bases not matched to a gene. The CDR3 extends over 13 amino acids. CDR3 bases: TGTGCCAGCAGTGCTCAGGGGGTTGTTGAAGCTTTCTTT. Translated, it gives CASSAQGVVEAFF.

The chain carries TRBV5-5 and TRBJ2-1, with 10 bases identical to TRBD2. Germline V gives CDR1 SGHKS, CDR2 YYEKEE (reference sequence). This CDR3 is built from 15 residues. Trimming cost V 3 bases and J 5 bases; bases outside gene matches: 5. CDR3 sequence reads: CASSSLAGENNEQFF. In DNA, the CDR3 is TGTGCCAGCAGCTCCCTAGCGGGGGAAAACAATGAGCAGTTCTTC.

To note about this clone: Germline is not matched at one junction end, which may reflect a read error. This rearrangement joins TRBV9 to TRBJ2-3, with D unresolved. The CDR3 is made up of 14 amino acids. The V gene's germline CDR1 is SGDLS and CDR2 YYNGEE. In DNA, the CDR3 is TGTGCCAGCAGCGTAGTACCTGACACATATACGCAGTATTTT. Translated: CASSVVPDTYTQYF.

The chain joins TRBV4-1 to TRBJ2-5; 11 nucleotides match TRBD2. This CDR3 region has 15 residues. J lost 4 bases, V lost 6 bases, and 7 bases had no gene match. Germline-derived CDR1 and CDR2 are MGHRA and YSYEKL. CDR3 coding DNA: TGCGCCAGCAGACGGACTAGCGGGCTGGGAGAGACCCAGTACTTC. Its protein product is CASRRTSGLGETQYF.

V usage is TRBV18 and J usage is TRBJ1-5; TRBD1 matches at 10 bases. The CDR3 length is 15 residues. CDR1 and CDR2 (germline): KGHSH, LQKENI. J was trimmed by 0 bases and V by 6 bases; bases with no gene match: 2. In DNA, the CDR3 is TGTGCCAGCTCCCGGGACAGGGGTAGCAATCAGCCCCAGCATTTT. This translates into CASSRDRGSNQPQHF.

The chain couples TRBV2 to TRBJ1-2, with D tentatively TRBD1 (5 bases). This CDR3 contains 15 residues. Germline CDR1 SNHLY, CDR2 FYNNEI. Trimming pared 6 bases from V and 7 bases from J, leaving 21 bases between. The CDR3 DNA reads TGTGCCAGCAGACCAAGGGACGGCCCATATAGTGGCTACACCTTC. This sequence encodes CASRPRDGPYSGYTF.

The chain is built from TRBV6-1 and TRBJ1-5; TRBD1 is a possible D gene (6 bases). V dropped 3 bases and J dropped 7 bases, with 13 bases sitting between them. Germline V gene data show CDR1 as MNHNS and CDR2 as SASEGT. This CDR3 comprises 14 residues. The CDR3: CASSDRRRGQPQHF. The CDR3 region has the DNA TGTGCCAGCAGTGATCGACGGAGGGGGCAGCCCCAGCATTTT.

The chain joins TRBV4-1 to TRBJ1-2, with TRBD1 identical over 7 bases. The CDR3 loop spans 17 amino acids. After removal of 4 bases from V and 2 bases from J, the junction contained 13 bases not matched to a gene. Germline loops: CDR1 MGHRA, CDR2 YSYEKL. CDR3 amino acids: CASSLRPGGHKNYGYTF. Written as DNA, the CDR3 is TGCGCCAGCAGCCTCCGACCAGGGGGACATAAGAACTATGGCTACACCTTC.

V and J are TRBV5-1 and TRBJ2-2; unclear D gene. The CDR3 is 15 residues long. The V and J ends lost 10 bases and 0 bases respectively, with 16 bases between them. Germline-derived CDR1 and CDR2 are SGHRS and YFSETQ. The CDR3 spells CACEMAGANTGELFF. For the CDR3, the DNA is TGCGCCTGCGAGATGGCAGGAGCGAACACCGGGGAGCTGTTTTTT. The full variable domain, rest sourced from reference TRBV5-1 and TRBJ2-2, is KAGVTQTPRYLIKTRGQQVTLSCSPISGHRSVSWYQQTPGQGLQFLFEYFSETQRNKGNFPGRFSGRQFSNSRSEMNVSTLELGDSALYLCACEMAGANTGELFFGEGSRLTVL.

This chain joins TRBV10-3 and TRBJ2-3; the match to TRBD2 covers 7 bases. Per the germline V gene, CDR1 is ENHRY and CDR2 is SYGVKD. This CDR3 is 12 amino acids long. Losses at the gene ends were 10 bases for V and 3 bases for J; bases not matched to a gene: 4. The CDR3 nucleotides read TGTGCCACCTGGGGGGGGACAGATACGCAGTATTTT. It yields the protein CATWGGTDTQYF.

A remark on this clone: The sample carries other DNA sequences with the same CDR3. This rearrangement joins TRBV11-2 to TRBJ2-7; no reliable D call. Trimming cost V 2 bases and J 2 bases, with 4 bases left between them. Germline CDR1 is SGHAT and CDR2 is FQNNGV. The CDR3 runs to 12 residues. The CDR3 nucleotides read TGTGCCAGCAGCTTATCTACCTACGAGCAGTACTTC. As protein: CASSLSTYEQYF.

This chain joins TRBV5-1 and TRBJ1-5; no clear D. This CDR3 has 14 residues. V gave up 0 bases and J gave up 6 bases, with 10 bases separating them. Germline lookup yields CDR1 SGHRS and CDR2 YFSETQ. The CDR3 nucleotides read TGCGCCAGCAGCTTGGCAGAGAGAGGTCAGCCCCAGCATTTT. Amino acid sequence: CASSLAERGQPQHF.

In nucleotides, the CDR3 is TGTGCCAGCAGTGACCAGGGATATAGCACAGATACGCAGTATTTT. The encoded protein is CASSDQGYSTDTQYF. This chain links TRBV6-6 with TRBJ2-3; weak D call: TRBD1 (5 bases). V was cut by 5 bases and J by 0 bases, with 12 bases left in between. This CDR3 has 15 amino acids. From germline, CDR1 is MNHNY and CDR2 SVGAGI (reference sequence).

The CDR3 here is CASRGGQASSYEQYF. DNA of the CDR3: TGCGCCAGCAGAGGGGGACAGGCCTCCTCCTACGAGCAGTACTTC. The rearrangement links TRBV5-1 to TRBJ2-7, with 8 bases aligning to TRBD1. The CDR3 contains 15 residues. The J segment lost 0 bases and the V segment lost 5 bases, leaving 7 bases of the junction unmatched. Germline lookup yields CDR1 SGHRS and CDR2 YFSETQ. Complete variable domain (other parts from reference TRBV5-1 and TRBJ2-7): KAGVTQTPRYLIKTRGQQVTLSCSPISGHRSVSWYQQTPGQGLQFLFEYFSETQRNKGNFPGRFSGRQFSNSRSEMNVSTLELGDSALYLCASRGGQASSYEQYFGPGTRLTVT.